This record concerns one TCR beta chain sequence. The source of the sample is a study of blood T cell repertoires in COVID-19. For the study at large: The study drew acute and convalescent COVID-19 samples from the United States, Italy and Spain. Sample material is recorded as cDNA or gDNA derived from T cells, B-cell-depleted T cells, or PBMCs.

In the study's own analysis: Scientists estimated how many nucleated cells there were by amplifying reference gene primers. Some clones are missing from TCRdb's copy, which holds only in-frame ones; the method was immunoSEQ multiplex PCR. For V, J and clone size, that table is used; D and trimming come from the DNA. The sample holds some 230,000 clones; about nine tenths are singletons and the top ten take around 2%. Material: peripheral blood. The source of this sequence is a man aged 25-40 years who had recovered from COVID-19.

CDR3 in DNA: TGTGCCAGCAGCCACCGAGGACAGGGATCCGGGGAGCTGTTTTTT. Translated, it gives CASSHRGQGSGELFF. J is TRBJ2-2 and V is TRBV11-3; the match to TRBD1 covers 8 bases. This CDR3 region has 15 residues. The V and J ends lost 5 bases and 6 bases, in that order; junction bases with no gene match: 8. CDR1 and CDR2 from the germline V gene are SGHNT and YENEEA.